This TCR beta chain was identified in a study of identical twins (dated by TCRdb to about 2016). With regard to the full study: To test whether fetal clonotypes persist, this study deep-sequenced TCR alpha and beta repertoires from monozygotic twins, from unrelated adults of various ages, and from cord blood. Replicate twin experiments were performed at different times using different library preparation protocols to rule out contamination.

Every donor was a healthy Caucasian. Miltenyi CD45RO+ enrichment and human naive T-cell isolation kits were used to isolate memory (CD45RO+) and naive T cells from PBMC. A distance of 26 bases separates the germline ends of V and J, which lose 5 bases and 12 bases respectively. The CDR3 measures 16 amino acids from cysteine to phenylalanine. Just CDR3 DNA is preserved here, 48 bases in frame from base 1. Broader findings and caveats from the paper: Compared with coincidental sharing between unrelated individuals, out-of-frame TCR alpha sequences shared between twins showed an excess of sequences with low generation probability. A weaker excess of twin sharing was found in beta out-of-frame sequences because the signal-to-noise ratio was lowered by fewer shared sequences. Fewer insertions were carried by abundant cord blood beta clonotypes; a weaker similar trend was observed in young adult naive repertoires, while no such trend was observed in memory repertoires. Because the same donors could not be followed over many years, the conclusions relied on cross-sectional statistical analysis. Zero-insertion analyses could be partly confounded by invariant T cells such as MAIT and iNKT, though diverse VJ usage argued against such confounding for most clonotypes. Recombination models systematically underestimated out-of-frame TCR alpha sharing in monozygotic twins but agreed with sharing between unrelated individuals.

This clonotype was recorded at least ten times. The antigen this receptor binds is unknown. No per-base quality is available; no much larger clone lies one base away. The method was 5' RACE. The listed sequencing device is Illumina HiSeq 2000. Template switching introduced a universal primer binding site; the final cDNA contained a unique molecular identifier, enabling accurate counting of TCR cDNA molecules. Specific primers in the conserved constant-segment region were used to synthesize first-strand cDNA for TCR alpha and beta chains. To control for contamination, every cDNA library was double barcoded, receiving both a SMART-Mk sample barcode and Illumina barcodes. TruSeq adapter sequences along with Illumina sample barcodes were introduced in two successive PCR steps. Sequencing of the TCR alpha and beta cDNA libraries was done on the Illumina HiSeq platform using custom primers. The paper's data handling went like this. MiGEC was used to process raw reads and extract unique molecular identifiers, and MiXCR was used to find CDR3 positions. Recombination models were inferred per individual with the repgenHMM and IGoR tools using an EM algorithm. Shared clonotypes were analyzed with the tcR package in R, and sharing was normalized by the product of cloneset sizes. To study raw recombination without the effects of thymic and clonal selection, out-of-frame nonproductive sequences were analyzed. Starting from the raw public reads, TCRdb applied fastp trimming at Q25, assembled clones with MiXCR and retained in-frame beta chains. Identical CDR3 proteins give one entry, which carries the most common genes and DNA. For this entry, the V and J calls and clone size follow TCRdb and not the study's own pipeline. Present in this sample are 150,000 or so distinct CDR3 sequences, roughly 3.5% of which were seen just once. In total, the top ten clones hold around 8.1% of the sample.

The specimen was memory T cells sorted from blood. The cell subset or site label, read with the paper, signifies: CD45RO+ enriched T cells. This receptor chain uses TRBV12-3 or TRBV12-4 and TRBJ2-1; TRBD2 is a possible D gene, resting on 6 matching bases. The receptor was isolated from a man aged 18 to 30 in good health. CDR3 loop: CASSQLGGTTKGWQFF. The bases are TGTGCCAGCAGTCAGCTCGGGGGAACCACGAAGGGGTGGCAGTTCTTC.